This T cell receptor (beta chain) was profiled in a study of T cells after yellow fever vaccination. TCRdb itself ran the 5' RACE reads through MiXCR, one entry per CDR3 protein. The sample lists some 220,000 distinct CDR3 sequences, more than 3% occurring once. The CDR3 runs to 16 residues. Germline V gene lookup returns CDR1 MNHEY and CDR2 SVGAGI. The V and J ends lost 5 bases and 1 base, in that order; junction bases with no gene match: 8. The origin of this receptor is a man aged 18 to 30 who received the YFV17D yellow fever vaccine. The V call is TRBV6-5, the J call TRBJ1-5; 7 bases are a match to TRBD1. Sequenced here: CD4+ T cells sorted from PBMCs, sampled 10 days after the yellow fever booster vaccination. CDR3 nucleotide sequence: TGTGCCAGCAGTCCGACAGGGTGGGCGAGCAATCAGCCCCAGCATTTT. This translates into CASSPTGWASNQPQHF.